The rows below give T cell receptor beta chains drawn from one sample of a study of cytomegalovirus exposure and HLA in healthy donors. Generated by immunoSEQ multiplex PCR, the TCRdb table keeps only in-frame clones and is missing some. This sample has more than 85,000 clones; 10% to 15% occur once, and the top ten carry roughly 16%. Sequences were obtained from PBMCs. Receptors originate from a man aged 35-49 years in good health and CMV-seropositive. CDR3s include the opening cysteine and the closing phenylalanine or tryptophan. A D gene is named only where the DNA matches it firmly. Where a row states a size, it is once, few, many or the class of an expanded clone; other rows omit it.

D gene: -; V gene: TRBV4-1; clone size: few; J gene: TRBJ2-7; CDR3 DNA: TGCGCCAGCAGCACCGAGCGGGCACCCTCCTACGAGCAGTACTTC; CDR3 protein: CASSTERAPSYEQYF
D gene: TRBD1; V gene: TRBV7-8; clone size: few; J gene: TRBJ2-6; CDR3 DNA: TGTGCCAGCAGCTTTCGTGACAGGGGAAGGACTGGGGCCAACGTCCTGACTTTC; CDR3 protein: CASSFRDRGRTGANVLTF
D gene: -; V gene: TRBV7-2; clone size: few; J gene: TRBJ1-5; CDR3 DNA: TGTGCCAGCAGCTTAGAGGCGGGGCTAAATCAGCCCCAGCATTTT; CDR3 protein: CASSLEAGLNQPQHF
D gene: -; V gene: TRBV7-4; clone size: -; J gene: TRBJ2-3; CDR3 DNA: TGTGCCAGCAGCTTAATCAGAACGGGAGCAAACACAGATACGCAGTATTTT; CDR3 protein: CASSLIRTGANTDTQYF
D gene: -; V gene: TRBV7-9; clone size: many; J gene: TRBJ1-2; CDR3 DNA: TGTGCCAGCAGCTTAGTTGGGGGCTCCTTGGAGGGCTACACCTTC; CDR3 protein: CASSLVGGSLEGYTF
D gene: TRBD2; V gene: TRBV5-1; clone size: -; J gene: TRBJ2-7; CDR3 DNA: TGCGCCAGCCGAACTAGCGGGAGGCCGAGGGAGCAGTACTTC; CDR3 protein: CASRTSGRPREQYF
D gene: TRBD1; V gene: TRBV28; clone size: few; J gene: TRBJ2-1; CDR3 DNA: TGTGCCAGCAGTTTACCCAGGGGGTTGAATGAGCAGTTCTTC; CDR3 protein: CASSLPRGLNEQFF
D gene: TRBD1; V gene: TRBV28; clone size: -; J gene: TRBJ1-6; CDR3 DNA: TGTGCCAGCAGTCCACCGGGACAGGGGACCAACTATAATTCACCCCTCCACTTT; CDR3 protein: CASSPPGQGTNYNSPLHF
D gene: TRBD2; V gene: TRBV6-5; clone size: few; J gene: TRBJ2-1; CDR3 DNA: TGTGCCAGCAGGCGCTCTAGCGGCCCTCAGTTCTTC; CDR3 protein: CASRRSSGPQFF
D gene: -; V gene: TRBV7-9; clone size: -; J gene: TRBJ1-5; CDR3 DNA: TGTGCCAGCAGCCGAAACGGGCAGCCCCAGCATTTT; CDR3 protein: CASSRNGQPQHF
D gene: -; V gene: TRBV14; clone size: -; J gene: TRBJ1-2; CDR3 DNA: TGTGCCAGCAGCCAAGGACACTTCTATGGCTACACCTTC; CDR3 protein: CASSQGHFYGYTF
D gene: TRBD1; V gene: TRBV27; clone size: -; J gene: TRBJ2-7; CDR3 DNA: TGTGCCAGCAGCAGGAAGGGACAGGGGGCCTACGAGCAGTACTTC; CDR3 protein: CASSRKGQGAYEQYF
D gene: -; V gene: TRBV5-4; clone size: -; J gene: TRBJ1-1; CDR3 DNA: TGTGCCAGCAGCGTTGTATCGAGCACTGAAGCTTTCTTT; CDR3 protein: CASSVVSSTEAFF
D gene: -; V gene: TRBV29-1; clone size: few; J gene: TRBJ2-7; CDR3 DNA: TGCAGCGTTGTTGGTGCACGCGAGAAGTCCTACGAGCAGTACTTC; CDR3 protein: CSVVGAREKSYEQYF
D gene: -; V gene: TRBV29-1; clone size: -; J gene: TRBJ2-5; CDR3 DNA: TGCAGCGTTGAACACCACTACCAAGAGACCCAGTACTTC; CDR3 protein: CSVEHHYQETQYF
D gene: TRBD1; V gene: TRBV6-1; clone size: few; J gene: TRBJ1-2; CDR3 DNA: TGTGCCAGCAGTGAAGCACGCGACAGGGGAGGAAGGACCTTC; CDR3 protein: CASSEARDRGGRTF
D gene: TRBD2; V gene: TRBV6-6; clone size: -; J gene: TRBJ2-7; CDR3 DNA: TGTGCCAGCAGTTCCGGACTAGCGGGACATCTCGAGCAGTACTTC; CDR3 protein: CASSSGLAGHLEQYF
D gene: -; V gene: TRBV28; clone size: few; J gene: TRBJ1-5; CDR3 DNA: TGTGCCAGCAGTTCAGGTTCTTATGTAAATCAGCCCCAGCATTTT; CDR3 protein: CASSSGSYVNQPQHF
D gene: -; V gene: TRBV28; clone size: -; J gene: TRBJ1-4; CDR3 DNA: TGTGCCAGCCTCGAGGACAGATCTAATGAAAAACTGTTTTTT; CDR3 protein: CASLEDRSNEKLFF
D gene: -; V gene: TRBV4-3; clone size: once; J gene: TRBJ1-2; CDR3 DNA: TGCGCCAGCAGCCCCACGGCCGGGTCCACTGGCTACACCTTC; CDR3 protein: CASSPTAGSTGYTF
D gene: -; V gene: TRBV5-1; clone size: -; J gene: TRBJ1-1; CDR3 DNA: TGCGCCAGCAGCTTGGCCAAACAGGGTCCGATCACTGAAGCTTTCTTT; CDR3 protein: CASSLAKQGPITEAFF
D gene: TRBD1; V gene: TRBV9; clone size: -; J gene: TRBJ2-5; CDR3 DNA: TGTGCCAGCAGCGGGAGAGGGGACAGGCCCGACCAAGAGACCCAGTACTTC; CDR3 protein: CASSGRGDRPDQETQYF
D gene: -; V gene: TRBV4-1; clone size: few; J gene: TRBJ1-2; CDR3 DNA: TGCGCCAGCAGCCAAATGGCGCGGGCCGGCGGCTACACCTTC; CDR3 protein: CASSQMARAGGYTF
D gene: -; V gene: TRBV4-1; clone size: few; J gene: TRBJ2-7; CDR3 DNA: TGCGCCAGCAGCCAAGTCCGGGGATTTCGCTACGAGCAGTACTTC; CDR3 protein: CASSQVRGFRYEQYF
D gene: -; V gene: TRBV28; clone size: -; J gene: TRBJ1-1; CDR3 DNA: TGTGCCAGCAGTCCGACAGCAAAGGCTGAAGCTTTCTTT; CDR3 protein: CASSPTAKAEAFF
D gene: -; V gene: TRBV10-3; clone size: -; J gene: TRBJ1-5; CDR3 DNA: TGTGCCATCAGTGAGTCAGAAAATCGAGGGAATCAGCCCCAGCATTTT; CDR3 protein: CAISESENRGNQPQHF
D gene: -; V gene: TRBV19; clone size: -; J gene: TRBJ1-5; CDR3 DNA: TGTGCCAGTAGTATAGATCGAGGGGGTTTAGAGCCCCAGCATTTT; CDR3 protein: CASSIDRGGLEPQHF
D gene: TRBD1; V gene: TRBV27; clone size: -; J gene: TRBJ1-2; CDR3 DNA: TGTGCCAGCAGCCTCACAGGGGAATATGGCTACACCTTC; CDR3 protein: CASSLTGEYGYTF
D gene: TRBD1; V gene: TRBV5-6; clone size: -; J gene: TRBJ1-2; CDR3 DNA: TGTGCCAGCAGCTCCGGGACAGGCTTCTATGGCTACACCTTC; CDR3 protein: CASSSGTGFYGYTF
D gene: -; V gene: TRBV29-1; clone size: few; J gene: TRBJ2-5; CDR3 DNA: TGCAGCGTCCAGACAGGCCCCCAAGAGACCCAGTACTTC; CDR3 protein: CSVQTGPQETQYF
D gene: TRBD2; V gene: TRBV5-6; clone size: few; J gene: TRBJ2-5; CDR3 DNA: TGTGCCAGCAGCCTCGGGACTAGCGGGAGTTGGGAGACCCAGTACTTC; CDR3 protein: CASSLGTSGSWETQYF
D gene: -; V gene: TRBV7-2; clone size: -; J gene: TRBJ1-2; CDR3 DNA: TGTGCCAGCAGCTTAGAGGCAGGGCTTGGCTACACCTTC; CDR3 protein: CASSLEAGLGYTF
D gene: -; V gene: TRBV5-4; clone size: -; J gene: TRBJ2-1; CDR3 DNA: TGTGCCAGCAGCTTAGCGCCTGACTACTACAATGAGCAGTTCTTC; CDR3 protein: CASSLAPDYYNEQFF
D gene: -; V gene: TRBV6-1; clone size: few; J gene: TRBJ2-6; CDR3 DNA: TGTGCCAGCAATTTGTTGAGCTCTGGGGCCAACGTCCTGACTTTC; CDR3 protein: CASNLLSSGANVLTF
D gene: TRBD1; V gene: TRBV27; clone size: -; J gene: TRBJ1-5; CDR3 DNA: TGTGCCAGCAGCTATAGGGGGCTAAATCAGCCCCAGCATTTT; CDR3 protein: CASSYRGLNQPQHF
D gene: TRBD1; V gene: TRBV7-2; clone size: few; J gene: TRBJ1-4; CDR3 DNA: TGTGCCAGCAGCTTAGGGGGCAGGGGGATAAAACTGTTTTTT; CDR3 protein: CASSLGGRGIKLFF
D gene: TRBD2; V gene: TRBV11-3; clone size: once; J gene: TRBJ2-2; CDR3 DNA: TGTGCCAGCAGCTTAGATCATAGCGGGAGCGGTTACACCGGGGAGCTGTTTTTT; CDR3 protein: CASSLDHSGSGYTGELFF
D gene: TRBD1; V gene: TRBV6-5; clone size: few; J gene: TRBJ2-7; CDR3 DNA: TGTGCCAGCAGTTCCGGGACAGGGGGATCCTACGAGCAGTACTTC; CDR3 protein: CASSSGTGGSYEQYF
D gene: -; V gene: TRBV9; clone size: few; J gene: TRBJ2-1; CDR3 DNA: TGTGCCAGCAGCGTAGACGGTTCCTACAATGAGCAGTTCTTC; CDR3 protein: CASSVDGSYNEQFF
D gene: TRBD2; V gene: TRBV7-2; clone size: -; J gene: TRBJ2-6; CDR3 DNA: TGTGCCAGCAGCTTAGGTGCTAGCGGGAGCCGCCCTCTGACTTTC; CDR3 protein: CASSLGASGSRPLTF
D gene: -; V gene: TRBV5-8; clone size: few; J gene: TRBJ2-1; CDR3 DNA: TGTGCCAGCAGCTTGCACTTTGAGCAGTTCTTC; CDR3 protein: CASSLHFEQFF
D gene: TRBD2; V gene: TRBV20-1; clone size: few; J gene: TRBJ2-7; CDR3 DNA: TGCAGTGCCGCGGGAGGCTACGAGCAGTACTTC; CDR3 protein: CSAAGGYEQYF
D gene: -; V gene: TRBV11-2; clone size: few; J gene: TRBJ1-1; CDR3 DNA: TGTGCCAGCAGCTTTGGGGGGGACACTGAAGCTTTCTTT; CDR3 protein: CASSFGGDTEAFF
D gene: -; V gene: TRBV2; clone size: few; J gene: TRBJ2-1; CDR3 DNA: TGTGCCAGCAACGGAGGGCCAACCTACAATGAGCAGTTCTTC; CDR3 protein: CASNGGPTYNEQFF
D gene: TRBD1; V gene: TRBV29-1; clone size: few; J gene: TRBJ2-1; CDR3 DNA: TGCAGCGGTGGACAGGGCAGTTACAATGAGCAGTTCTTC; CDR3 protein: CSGGQGSYNEQFF
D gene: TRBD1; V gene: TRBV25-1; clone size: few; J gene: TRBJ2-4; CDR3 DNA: TGTGCCAGCAGTGAATCGAACAGGGGGTTTGACATTCAGTACTTC; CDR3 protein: CASSESNRGFDIQYF
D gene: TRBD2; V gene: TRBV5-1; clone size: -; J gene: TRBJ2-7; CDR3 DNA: TGCGCCAGCAGCTTAGCGGGAGGTTCCTACGAGCAGTACTTC; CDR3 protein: CASSLAGGSYEQYF
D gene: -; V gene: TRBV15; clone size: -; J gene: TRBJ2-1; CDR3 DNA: TGTGCCACCAGCAGGGTTACGGGACTGTACAATGAGCAGTTCTTC; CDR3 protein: CATSRVTGLYNEQFF
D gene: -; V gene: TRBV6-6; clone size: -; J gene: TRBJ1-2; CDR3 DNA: TGTGCCAGCAGTTACACGATAGTTGACTATGGCTACACCTTC; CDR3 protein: CASSYTIVDYGYTF
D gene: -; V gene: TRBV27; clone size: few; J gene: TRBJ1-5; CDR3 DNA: TGTGCCAGCAGTCTACAGGATATTAGCAATCAGCCCCAGCATTTT; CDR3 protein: CASSLQDISNQPQHF